The rows below give T cell receptor beta chains drawn from one sample of a study of cytomegalovirus exposure and HLA in healthy donors. The repertoire was sequenced with immunoSEQ multiplex PCR; TCRdb's copy has only in-frame clones and lacks some. Found here are 100,000 to 150,000 clones, approximately 87% of them singletons; the top ten hold 20%. The sequencing sample was made of PBMCs. The source is a man between 18 and 29 years old in good health and CMV-seropositive. The CDR3 runs from the conserved cysteine through the conserved F or W. The D gene is left open where the match is weak. The size of a clone is reported for some rows only, either as once, few or many, or as a class for expanded clones.

j_call v_call d_call clone_size cdr3_aa cdr3_nt
TRBJ1-2 TRBV28 TRBD1 - CASSLGPRGPENYGYTF TGTGCCAGCAGTCTTGGGCCCAGGGGGCCCGAGAACTATGGCTACACCTTC
TRBJ1-1 TRBV7-9 - - CATQLGGTEAFF TGTGCCACCCAATTAGGGGGCACTGAAGCTTTCTTT
TRBJ1-1 TRBV4-1 - - CASSHLEITGTLAFF TGCGCCAGCAGCCACCTGGAAATTACAGGGACGTTGGCTTTCTTT
TRBJ2-1 TRBV9 TRBD2 - CASSPGGGSNSEQFF TGTGCCAGCAGCCCAGGCGGGGGGAGCAATAGTGAGCAGTTCTTC
TRBJ2-5 TRBV5-4 TRBD1 - CASSVDREETQYF TGTGCCAGCAGCGTCGACAGGGAAGAGACCCAGTACTTC
TRBJ2-3 TRBV7-9 - - CASRGRGSTDTQYF TGTGCCAGCAGAGGTAGGGGAAGTACAGATACGCAGTATTTT
TRBJ2-1 TRBV6-5 TRBD1 - CASSYSTGTEREQFF TGTGCCAGCAGTTACTCGACGGGGACAGAACGGGAGCAGTTCTTC
TRBJ2-3 TRBV5-6 - - CASSFGLAAAAQYF TGTGCCAGCAGCTTTGGGCTGGCCGCAGCTGCGCAGTATTTT
TRBJ1-4 TRBV15 TRBD1 - CATSRAGQGGEKLFF TGTGCCACCAGCAGAGCAGGACAGGGTGGCGAAAAACTGTTTTTT
TRBJ1-2 TRBV2 TRBD1 - CASRGDRVRDGYTF TGTGCCAGCAGGGGGGACAGGGTAAGGGATGGCTACACCTTC
TRBJ2-7 TRBV10-2 - - CAAEPQTGPYEQYF TGCGCCGCCGAGCCCCAGACAGGTCCCTACGAGCAGTACTTC
TRBJ2-1 TRBV11-1 - - CASRGSLGGITNTNEQFF TGTGCCAGCAGGGGGTCGTTAGGGGGTATAACAAACACCAATGAGCAGTTCTTC
TRBJ2-5 TRBV28 - - CASSLFTSRETQYF TGTGCCAGCAGTTTATTCACTAGCAGAGAGACCCAGTACTTC
TRBJ1-1 TRBV27 - - CASSLKGHSNTEAFF TGTGCCAGCAGTTTGAAGGGACATAGTAACACTGAAGCTTTCTTT
TRBJ1-6 TRBV9 - - CASSAGQPWAPLHF TGTGCCAGCAGCGCCGGACAGCCCTGGGCACCCCTCCACTTT
TRBJ2-5 TRBV19 TRBD2 - CASSTKTSGHQETQYF TGTGCCAGTAGTACAAAGACTAGCGGGCATCAAGAGACCCAGTACTTC
TRBJ1-1 TRBV10-3 - - CAISKTDSGNTEAFF TGTGCCATCAGTAAGACAGATTCCGGGAACACTGAAGCTTTCTTT
TRBJ1-4 TRBV4-1 TRBD1 - CASSHRDRVRWTNEKLFF TGCGCCAGCAGCCATCGGGACAGGGTTCGATGGACTAATGAAAAACTGTTTTTT
TRBJ1-2 TRBV4-1 - - CASSLGQPPYGYTF TGCGCCAGCAGCCTCGGACAGCCCCCGTATGGCTACACCTTC
TRBJ2-5 TRBV7-9 - - CSSSLGGQLEETQYF TGTTCCAGCAGCTTAGGAGGTCAGCTCGAAGAGACCCAGTACTTC
TRBJ2-1 TRBV7-9 - - CASSLWLASYNEQFF TGTGCCAGCAGCTTATGGCTAGCGTCCTACAATGAGCAGTTCTTC
TRBJ2-7 TRBV29-1 TRBD1 - CSVVTGTSSYEQYF TGCAGCGTGGTGACAGGGACCAGCTCCTACGAGCAGTACTTC
TRBJ1-6 TRBV28 - - CASSFSETAHSPLHF TGTGCCAGCAGTTTTTCGGAGACAGCTCATTCACCCCTCCACTTT
TRBJ1-1 TRBV14 - - CASSLQGNTEAFF TGTGCCAGCAGTCTTCAGGGGAACACTGAAGCTTTCTTT
TRBJ2-2 TRBV7-7 TRBD2 few CASSLAGLDLNGELFF TGTGCCAGCAGCTTAGCCGGACTAGATTTGAACGGGGAGCTGTTTTTT
TRBJ1-6 TRBV25-1 - once CASSEFGAGDSPLHF TGTGCCAGCAGTGAATTCGGAGCAGGGGATTCACCCCTCCACTTT
TRBJ1-2 TRBV6-5 - - CASSFQVGDYGYTF TGTGCCAGCAGTTTTCAGGTGGGCGACTATGGCTACACCTTC
TRBJ1-1 TRBV27 - few CASSNPGVGTEAFF TGTGCCAGCAGTAACCCGGGGGTAGGAACTGAAGCTTTCTTT
TRBJ1-5 TRBV2 - - CASTLGGRQPQHF TGTGCCAGCACTTTGGGGGGAAGGCAGCCCCAGCATTTT
TRBJ1-6 TRBV18 - - CASSPLTASSPLHF TGTGCCAGCTCACCTCTGACAGCTTCTTCACCCCTCCACTTT
TRBJ2-7 TRBV7-9 - - CASSPESVHEQYF TGTGCCAGCAGCCCCGAAAGCGTCCACGAGCAGTACTTC
TRBJ1-5 TRBV6-1 - few CASSEQVRGNQPQHF TGTGCCAGCAGTGAACAAGTGCGGGGCAATCAGCCCCAGCATTTT
TRBJ1-5 TRBV5-4 - - CASSLAGGPNQPQHF TGTGCCAGCAGCTTGGCTGGGGGCCCCAATCAGCCCCAGCATTTT
TRBJ2-3 TRBV10-1 - - CASSESGRTDTQYF TGCGCCAGCAGTGAGTCTGGTCGGACAGATACGCAGTATTTT
TRBJ2-5 TRBV5-1 - - CASSLAPLETQYF TGCGCCAGCAGCTTGGCTCCCCTGGAGACCCAGTACTTC
TRBJ2-7 TRBV6-6 - - CASTLGTRDDEQYF TGTGCCAGCACCCTCGGGACACGGGATGACGAGCAGTACTTC
TRBJ1-1 TRBV29-1 - - CSVEDRLNTEAFF TGCAGCGTTGAGGACAGACTGAACACTGAAGCTTTCTTT
TRBJ1-3 TRBV5-1 - - CASSPDGGRGNTIYF TGCGCCAGCAGCCCCGACGGGGGGCGTGGAAACACCATATATTTT
TRBJ2-7 TRBV29-1 TRBD1 - CSVVQGATSEQYF TGCAGCGTGGTACAGGGGGCTACCTCCGAGCAGTACTTC
TRBJ2-3 TRBV28 TRBD2 - CASSLELAGGTDTQYF TGTGCCAGCAGTTTAGAATTAGCGGGGGGAACAGATACGCAGTATTTT
TRBJ2-1 TRBV4-1 - - CASSQGPYNEQFF TGCGCCAGCAGCCAAGGTCCATACAATGAGCAGTTCTTC
TRBJ2-7 TRBV7-8 TRBD2 - CASSFLAGDVYEQYF TGTGCCAGCAGCTTTCTAGCGGGGGACGTCTACGAGCAGTACTTC
TRBJ1-1 TRBV9 - - CASSAITTGNTEAFF TGTGCCAGCAGCGCGATCACGACAGGGAACACTGAAGCTTTCTTT
TRBJ1-2 TRBV7-9 TRBD1 - CASSSPGQGDRDGYTF TGTGCCAGCAGCTCTCCGGGACAGGGGGATAGGGATGGCTACACCTTC
TRBJ2-2 TRBV4-1 - - CASSPEGTGELFF TGCGCCAGCAGCCCCGAGGGCACCGGGGAGCTGTTTTTT
TRBJ2-7 TRBV6-1 TRBD2 - CASSGGGSSYEQYF TGTGCCAGCAGTGGCGGGGGGTCCTCCTACGAGCAGTACTTC
TRBJ2-7 TRBV5-1 - - CASSPGGPTYEQYF TGCGCCAGCAGCCCCGGAGGGCCCACCTACGAGCAGTACTTC
TRBJ1-1 TRBV29-1 - - CSVGGDVSMNTEAFF TGCAGCGTTGGGGGGGACGTATCTATGAACACTGAAGCTTTCTTT
TRBJ2-5 TRBV2 TRBD1 - CASSRGTGGRETQYF TGTGCCAGCAGTCGCGGGACAGGGGGCCGTGAGACCCAGTACTTC
TRBJ1-1 TRBV4-1 - - CASSHPRGAEAFF TGCGCCAGCAGCCATCCGCGGGGCGCTGAAGCTTTCTTT
TRBJ2-6 TRBV7-2 - - CASSFFSGANVLTF TGTGCCAGCAGCTTCTTCTCTGGGGCCAACGTCCTGACTTTC
TRBJ1-6 TRBV2 TRBD1 - CASRDLDRDSPLHF TGTGCCAGCAGGGACCTCGACAGGGATTCACCCCTCCACTTT
TRBJ1-1 TRBV19 - - CASSIDLSPREAFF TGTGCCAGTAGTATAGATCTCTCCCCTCGGGAAGCTTTCTTT